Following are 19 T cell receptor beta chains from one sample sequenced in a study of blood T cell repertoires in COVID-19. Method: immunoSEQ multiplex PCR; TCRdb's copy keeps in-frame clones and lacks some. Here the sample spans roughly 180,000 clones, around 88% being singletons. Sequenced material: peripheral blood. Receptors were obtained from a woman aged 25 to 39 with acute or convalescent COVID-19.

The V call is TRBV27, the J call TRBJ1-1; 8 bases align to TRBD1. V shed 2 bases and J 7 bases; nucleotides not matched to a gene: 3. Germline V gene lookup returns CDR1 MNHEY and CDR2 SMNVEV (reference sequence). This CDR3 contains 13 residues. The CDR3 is CASSLLQGDEAFF. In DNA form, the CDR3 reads TGTGCCAGCAGTTTACTACAGGGGGATGAAGCTTTCTTT.

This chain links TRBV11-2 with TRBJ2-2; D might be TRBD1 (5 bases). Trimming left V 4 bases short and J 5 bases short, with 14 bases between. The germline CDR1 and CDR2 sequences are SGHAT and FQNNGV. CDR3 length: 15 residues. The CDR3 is CASSSRTTGTGELFF. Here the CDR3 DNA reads TGTGCCAGCAGCTCCAGGACCACAGGTACCGGGGAGCTGTTTTTT.

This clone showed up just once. CDR3 nucleotide sequence: TGCGCCAGCAGCCAACCAACTAGCGGGAGGGCCTATACGCAGTATTTT. This translates into CASSQPTSGRAYTQYF. The chain links TRBV4-1 to TRBJ2-3, with 13 bases identical to TRBD2. CDR3 length: 16 residues. V shed 2 bases, J shed 7 bases, and the junction held 6 bases outside the gene matches. Germline lookup yields CDR1 MGHRA and CDR2 YSYEKL.

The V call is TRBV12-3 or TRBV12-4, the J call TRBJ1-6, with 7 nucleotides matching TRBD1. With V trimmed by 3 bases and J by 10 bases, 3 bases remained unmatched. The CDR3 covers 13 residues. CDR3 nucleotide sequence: TGTGCCAGCAGTTTTACAGGGGACTCACCCCTCCACTTT. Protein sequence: CASSFTGDSPLHF.

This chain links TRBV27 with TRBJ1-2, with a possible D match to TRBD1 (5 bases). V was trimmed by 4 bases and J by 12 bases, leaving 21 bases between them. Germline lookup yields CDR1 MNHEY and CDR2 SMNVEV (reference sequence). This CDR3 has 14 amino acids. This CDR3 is CASSSYRDGRVHTF. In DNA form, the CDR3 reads TGTGCCAGCAGTTCCTACCGGGACGGGAGAGTGCACACCTTC.

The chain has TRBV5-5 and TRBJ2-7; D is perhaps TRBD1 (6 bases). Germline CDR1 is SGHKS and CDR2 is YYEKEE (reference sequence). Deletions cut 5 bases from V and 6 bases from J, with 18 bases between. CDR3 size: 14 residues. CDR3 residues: CASSEKQGTIEQYF. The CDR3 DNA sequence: TGTGCCAGCAGTGAGAAACAGGGAACGATCGAGCAGTACTTC.

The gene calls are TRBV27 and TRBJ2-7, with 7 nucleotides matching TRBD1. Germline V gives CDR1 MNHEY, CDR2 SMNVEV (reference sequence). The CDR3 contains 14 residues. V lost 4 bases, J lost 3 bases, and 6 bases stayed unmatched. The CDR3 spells CASSSQGEDYEQYF. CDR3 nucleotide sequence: TGTGCCAGCAGTTCCCAGGGGGAAGACTACGAGCAGTACTTC.

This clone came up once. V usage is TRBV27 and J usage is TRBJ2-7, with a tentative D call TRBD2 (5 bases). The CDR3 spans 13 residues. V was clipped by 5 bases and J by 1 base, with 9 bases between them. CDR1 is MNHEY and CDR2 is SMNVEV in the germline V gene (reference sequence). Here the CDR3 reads CASSMRGSYEQYF. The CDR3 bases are TGTGCCAGCAGTATGAGAGGGTCCTACGAGCAGTACTTC.

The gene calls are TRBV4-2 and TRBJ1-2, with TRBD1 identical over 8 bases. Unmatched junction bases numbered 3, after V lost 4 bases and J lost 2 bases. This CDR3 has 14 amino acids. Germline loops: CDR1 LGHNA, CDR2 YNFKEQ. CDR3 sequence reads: CASSPYRGNYGYTF. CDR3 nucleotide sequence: TGTGCCAGCAGCCCGTACAGGGGGAACTATGGCTACACCTTC.

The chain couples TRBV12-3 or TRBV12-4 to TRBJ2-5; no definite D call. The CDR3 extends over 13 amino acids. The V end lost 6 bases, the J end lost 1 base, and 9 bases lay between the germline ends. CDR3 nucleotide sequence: TGTGCCAGCAGCAGACGGGTCCAAGAGACCCAGTACTTC. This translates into CASSRRVQETQYF.

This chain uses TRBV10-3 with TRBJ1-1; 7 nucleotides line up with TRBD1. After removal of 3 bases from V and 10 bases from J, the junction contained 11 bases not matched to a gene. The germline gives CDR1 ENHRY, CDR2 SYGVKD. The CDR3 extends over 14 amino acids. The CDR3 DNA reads TGTGCCATCAGTGATCTTCAGGCGGCAGGGGGAGCTTTCTTT. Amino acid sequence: CAISDLQAAGGAFF.

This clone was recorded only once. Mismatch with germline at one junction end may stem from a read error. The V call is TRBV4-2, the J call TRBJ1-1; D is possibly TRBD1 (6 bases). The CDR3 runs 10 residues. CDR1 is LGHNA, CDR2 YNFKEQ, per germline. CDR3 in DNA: TGTGCCAGCAGCCTTACAGGGCTGGTCTTT. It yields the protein CASSLTGLVF.

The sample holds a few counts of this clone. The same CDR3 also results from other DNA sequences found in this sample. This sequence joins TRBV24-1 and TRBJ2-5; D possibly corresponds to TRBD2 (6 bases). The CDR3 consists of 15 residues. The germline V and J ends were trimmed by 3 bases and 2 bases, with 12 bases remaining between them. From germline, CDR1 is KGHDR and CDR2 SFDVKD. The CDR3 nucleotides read TGTGCCACCAGTGATGGGGGGAGAGGGCAAGAGACCCAGTACTTC. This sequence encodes CATSDGGRGQETQYF.

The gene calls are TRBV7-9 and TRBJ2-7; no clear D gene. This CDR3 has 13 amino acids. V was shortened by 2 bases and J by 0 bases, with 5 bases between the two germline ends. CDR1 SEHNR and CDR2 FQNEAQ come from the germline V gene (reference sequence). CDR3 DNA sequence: TGTGCCAGCAGCTTAATCGGCTCCTACGAGCAGTACTTC. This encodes CASSLIGSYEQYF.

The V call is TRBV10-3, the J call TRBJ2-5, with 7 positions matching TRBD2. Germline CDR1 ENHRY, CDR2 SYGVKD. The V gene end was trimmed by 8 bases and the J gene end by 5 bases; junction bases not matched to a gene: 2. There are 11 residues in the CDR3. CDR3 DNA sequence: TGTGCCATCGGGGGGGGTGAGACCCAGTACTTC. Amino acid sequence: CAIGGGETQYF.

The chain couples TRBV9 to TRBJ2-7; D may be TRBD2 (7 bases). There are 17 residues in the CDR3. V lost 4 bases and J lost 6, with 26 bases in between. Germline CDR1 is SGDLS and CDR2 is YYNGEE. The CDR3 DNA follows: TGTGCCAGCAGCCCTAGCCCCCTGGGGGGGGCAGTGAGCGAGCAGTACTTC. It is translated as CASSPSPLGGAVSEQYF. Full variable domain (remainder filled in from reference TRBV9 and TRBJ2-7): DSGVTQTPKHLITATGQRVTLRCSPRSGDLSVYWYQQSLDQGLQFLIQYYNGEERAKGNILERFSAQQFPDLHSELNLSSLELGDSALYFCASSPSPLGGAVSEQYFGPGTRLTVT.

The CDR3 region has the DNA TGCGCCAGCAGCTTAGACATTCCCAAACCGGAGCAGTACTTC. It specifies CASSLDIPKPEQYF. The chain uses TRBV5-1 and TRBJ2-7; D unclear. Germline CDR1 reads SGHRS; CDR2 reads YFSETQ. The CDR3 is made up of 14 amino acids. V dropped 2 bases and J dropped 7 bases, with 16 bases sitting between them.

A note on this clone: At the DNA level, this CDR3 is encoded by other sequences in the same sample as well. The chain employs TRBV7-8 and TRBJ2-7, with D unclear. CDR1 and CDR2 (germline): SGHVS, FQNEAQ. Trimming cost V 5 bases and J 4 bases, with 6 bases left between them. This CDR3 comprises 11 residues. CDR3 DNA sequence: TGTGCCAGCAGCCTCAATTACGAGCAGTACTTC. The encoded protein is CASSLNYEQYF.

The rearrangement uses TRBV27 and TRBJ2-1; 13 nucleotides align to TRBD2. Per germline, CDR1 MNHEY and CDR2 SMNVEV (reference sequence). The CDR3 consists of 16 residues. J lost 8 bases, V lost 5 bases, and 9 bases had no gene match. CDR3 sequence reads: CASSLKGLAGVYEQFF. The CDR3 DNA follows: TGTGCCAGCAGTCTCAAAGGACTAGCGGGAGTCTATGAGCAGTTCTTC.